This TCR beta chain derives from a study of shared clonotypes between healthy human individuals. Study overall: Participating donors consisted of a couple of women and a few men aged 18 to 49.

Study processing details: ImmunoSEQ only sent back junction sequences with no quality scores, so filtering was done differently. The repertoire was sequenced with immunoSEQ multiplex PCR; TCRdb's copy has only in-frame clones and lacks some. The DNA gave D and trimming, while V, J and clone size come from that table. The sample has 2 million or so clones, roughly 96% seen once. The CDR3 has 13 amino acids. The V and J ends lost 6 bases and 2 bases respectively, with 10 bases between them. The germline V gene has CDR1 MRHNA and CDR2 SNTAGT. The chain employs TRBV6-4 and TRBJ1-1; a possible D gene is TRBD1 (6 bases). The receptor was derived from a man between 18 and 29 years old in good health. Sequenced: naive CD4+ T cells sorted from blood. Subset in this sample: CD45RA+ positively selected. The CDR3: CASRRQANTEAFF. The CDR3 DNA follows: TGTGCCAGCAGGCGACAGGCCAACACTGAAGCTTTCTTT.